The 11 T cell receptor beta chains in this list originate from one sample, sequenced in a study of liver allograft versus peripheral blood T cells. About the research overall: Blood and transplanted-liver T cell receptor repertoires from recipients were compared.

TCRdb independently ran MiXCR on the reads; one entry per CDR3 protein. Of some 5,600 distinct CDR3 sequences in the sample, approximately 15% were seen once. Source of these receptors: a human patient who had a liver transplant. These T cells may partly come from the graft donor.

The CDR3 sequence: CASRPSGTAEQYF. CDR3 DNA sequence: TGTGCCAGCAGGCCCAGCGGGACGGCCGAGCAGTACTTC. The chain joins TRBV27 to TRBJ2-7, with 7 nucleotides matching TRBD2. CDR1 is MNHEY, CDR2 SMNVEV, per germline (reference sequence). This CDR3 region has 13 residues. With 6 bases clipped from V and 6 bases from J, the junction kept 8 bases outside the gene matches.

Relative to its sample, this clonotype is medium-sized. This chain uses TRBV30 with TRBJ1-2; TRBD1 is a possible D gene (5 bases). Germline V gives CDR1 GTSNPN, CDR2 SVGIG (reference sequence). This CDR3 region has 13 residues. Trimming shortened V by 2 bases and J by 0 bases, and 7 bases separated the two germline ends. CDR3 protein: CAWSLGANYGYTF. The CDR3, as DNA: TGTGCCTGGAGTTTGGGGGCTAACTATGGCTACACCTTC.

To note about this clonotype: A much bigger clone sits one base away, suggesting this may be a read error. The rearrangement joins TRBV9 to TRBJ2-1; 7 bases align to TRBD1. The germline gives CDR1 SGDLS, CDR2 YYNGEE. The trim removed 0 bases at V and 6 bases at J, leaving 6 bases unmatched. The CDR3 consists of 15 residues. Here the CDR3 DNA reads TGTGCCAGCAGCGTAGTAGGGGGCCTGTCCAATGAGCAGTTCTTC. This translates into CASSVVGGLSNEQFF.

In regard to this clonotype: A read error may explain this, as a much larger clone is one base away. The chain joins TRBV7-9 to TRBJ1-6; TRBD1 matches 10 bases. CDR3 length: 17 amino acids. Germline V gene data show CDR1 as SEHNR and CDR2 as FQNEAQ (reference sequence). CDR3 residues: CASNLNPSTGGNSPLHF. The CDR3, as DNA: TGTGCCAGCAACTTAAACCCCTCGACAGGGGGCAATTCACCCCTCCACTTT.

Note on this clonotype: This may come from a read error, since a much larger clone is one base off. This is likely a read error, given that the CDR3 carries no conserved phenylalanine or tryptophan at its end. The chain is built from TRBV19 and TRBJ2-7; 9 bases line up with TRBD1. Germline loops: CDR1 LNHDA, CDR2 SQIVND (reference sequence). This CDR3 spans 14 amino acids. The V segment lost 6 bases and the J segment 0 bases; nucleotides outside the gene matches: 3. CDR3 sequence: CASSTGGSSYEQYL. In DNA form, the CDR3 reads TGTGCCAGTAGCACAGGGGGCAGCTCCTACGAGCAGTACCTC.

This clonotype is labeled as large. The chain recombines TRBV18 with TRBJ1-2; the D gene is possibly TRBD1 (6 bases). CDR3 length: 14 amino acids. Germline-derived CDR1 and CDR2 are KGHSH and LQKENI. Trimming removed 3 bases from V and 6 bases from J, with 14 bases in between. The CDR3 protein is CASSPLRGGDGYTF. CDR3 nucleotide sequence: TGTGCCAGCTCACCTCTCAGGGGTGGGGATGGCTACACCTTC. The full variable domain, in which reference TRBV18 and TRBJ1-2 provide the parts outside the CDR3, is NAGVMQNPRHLVRRRGQEARLRCSPMKGHSHVYWYRQLPEEGLKFMVYLQKENIIDESGMPKERFSAEFPKEGPSILRIQQVVRGDSAAYFCASSPLRGGDGYTFGSGTRLTVV.

This clonotype counts as medium-sized (0.01 to 0.1%). V usage is TRBV27 and J usage is TRBJ2-7; the D is unclear. Germline V lookup: CDR1 MNHEY, CDR2 SMNVEV (reference sequence). The V end lost 5 bases, the J end lost 0 bases, and 11 bases lay between the germline ends. The CDR3 is 14 residues long. DNA for the CDR3: TGTGCCAGCAGTCACAGCAGAGCCTCCTACGAGCAGTACTTC. It codes for CASSHSRASYEQYF.

By share, this clonotype counts as medium-sized. The chain employs TRBV6-6 and TRBJ1-3; maybe TRBD1 (6 bases). The CDR3 length is 16 residues. The V gene's germline CDR1 is MNHNY and CDR2 SVGAGI (reference sequence). V lost 3 bases and J lost 0, with 12 bases in between. CDR3 amino acids: CASSYRQVNSGNTIYF. DNA of the CDR3: TGTGCCAGCAGTTATCGACAGGTTAACTCTGGAAACACCATATATTTT.

This clonotype was detected many times. The chain recombines TRBV28 with TRBJ1-6; 7 bases agree with TRBD1. Trimming cost V 7 bases and J 8 bases; bases outside gene matches: 5. This CDR3 spans 13 amino acids. The germline V gene encodes CDR1 MDHEN and CDR2 SYDVKM. CDR3 sequence: CASTRTGYSPLHF. CDR3 bases: TGTGCCAGCACCCGGACAGGCTATTCACCCCTCCACTTT. The entire variable domain, with the rest obtained from reference TRBV28 and TRBJ1-6, is as follows: DVKVTQSSRYLVKRTGEKVFLECVQDMDHENMFWYRQDPGLGLRLIYFSYDVKMKEKGDIPEGYSVSREKKERFSLILESASTNQTSMYLCASTRTGYSPLHFGNGTRLTVT.

This clonotype ranks as medium-sized. The V and J genes are TRBV12-3 or TRBV12-4 and TRBJ1-1; D remains unclear. The CDR3 totals 11 residues. The V end lost 6 bases, the J end lost 6 bases, and 8 bases lay between the germline ends. In DNA, the CDR3 is TGTGCCAGCAGAACGGTGTCTGAAGCTTTCTTT. Translation: CASRTVSEAFF.

This clonotype is labeled as medium-sized (0.01 to 0.1%). This sequence joins TRBV6-1 and TRBJ2-7; 8 nucleotides agree with TRBD1. V trimming: 3 bases; J trimming: 7 bases; junction bases outside the gene matches: 5. Germline V lookup: CDR1 MNHNS, CDR2 SASEGT. The CDR3 length is 13 residues. DNA of the CDR3: TGTGCCAGCAGTGATATGGACAGGGAGGAGCAGTACTTC. It codes for CASSDMDREEQYF.